A selection of T cell receptor beta chains follows, all from one sample in a study of T cells in localized non-small cell lung cancer. TCRdb's table, derived via immunoSEQ multiplex PCR, lists solely in-frame clones and lacks some. The sample shows over 1,500 clones, about 19% of them seen only once. The starting material was normal lung tissue next to the tumor, obtained before any cancer treatment. The receptor set was obtained from a man between 40 and 69 years old with stage III lung adenocarcinoma. Both conserved end residues are part of each CDR3. Each record gives: clone size, CDR3 length, D gene, J gene, V gene, CDR3 DNA, CDR3 protein. A D gene is named only where the DNA matches it firmly. Clone size is given for some rows only: seen once, a few or many times, or a class if the clone is expanded.

.,13,.,TRBJ1-1,TRBV29-1,TGCAGCGTCGCCTTTGCGCAAGGCACTGAAGCTTTCTTT,CSVAFAQGTEAFF
.,15,.,TRBJ2-7,TRBV28,TGTGCCAGCAGTTCACACCGGGACAACCCCTACGAGCAGTACTTC,CASSSHRDNPYEQYF
few,18,TRBD2,TRBJ2-7,TRBV9,TGTGCCAGCAGCGTACACCCCGGGGAGCGGGGGGCCCCCTACGAGCAGTACTTC,CASSVHPGERGAPYEQYF
.,14,.,TRBJ2-3,TRBV9,TGTGCCAGCAGCCCCGGGCAGGGAACAGATACGCAGTATTTT,CASSPGQGTDTQYF
few,15,.,TRBJ1-2,TRBV11-3,TGTGCCAGCAGCCCCCTTGTTGGGGGCCTCTACGGCTACACCTTC,CASSPLVGGLYGYTF
medium-sized,16,TRBD2,TRBJ2-1,TRBV6-8,TGTGCCAGCAGTTACTCCTTGGCGGGGGGTTTCAATGAGCAGTTCTTC,CASSYSLAGGFNEQFF
.,14,.,TRBJ1-1,TRBV28,TGTGCCAGCAGTCGCCCTCAACGGAACACTGAAGCTTTCTTT,CASSRPQRNTEAFF
few,12,.,TRBJ2-5,TRBV6-8,TGTGCCAGCAGCGTCGGTTTGGAGGCCCAGTACTTC,CASSVGLEAQYF
large,13,TRBD1,TRBJ2-7,TRBV25-1,TGTGCCAGCAGTGATACAGGGGATTACGAGCAGTACTTC,CASSDTGDYEQYF
few,15,TRBD1,TRBJ1-5,TRBV6-8,TGTGCCAACGACAGGGTCTTAACTTATAATCAGCCCCAGCATTTT,CANDRVLTYNQPQHF
few,13,.,TRBJ2-2,TRBV6-8,TGTGCCAGCAGGGATCCTTTGGCCGGGGAGCTGTTTTTT,CASRDPLAGELFF
few,13,TRBD1,TRBJ2-1,TRBV9,TGTGCCAGCACTACAGGGGGTAGGGATGAGCAGTTCTTC,CASTTGGRDEQFF
.,14,TRBD2,TRBJ2-3,TRBV2,TGTGCCAGCAAGCGGGGGGGCAGGACAGATACGCAGTATTTT,CASKRGGRTDTQYF
.,15,.,TRBJ1-1,TRBV6-7,TGTGCCAGCAGTTATGGCGTCGGTCTGGGGCATGAAGCTTTCTTT,CASSYGVGLGHEAFF
.,15,TRBD1,TRBJ2-7,TRBV11-3,TGTGCCAGCAGTTCTCACCGGGACAGGTTCTACGAGCAGTACTTC,CASSSHRDRFYEQYF
medium-sized,16,.,TRBJ2-3,TRBV6-8,TGTGCCAGCAGTGACTCGATCGGCGGGGCGGGGGATACGCAGTATTTT,CASSDSIGGAGDTQYF
medium-sized,17,.,TRBJ2-6,TRBV11-3,TGTGCCAGCAGCCGACGGGACATCTTCACTGGGGCCAACGTCCTGACTTTC,CASSRRDIFTGANVLTF
few,16,TRBD1,TRBJ2-5,TRBV6-8,TGTGCCAGCAGTTTATATCCCCCGGACAGGAGTGAGACCCAGTACTTC,CASSLYPPDRSETQYF
medium-sized,15,.,TRBJ1-1,TRBV11-3,TGTGCCAGCAGCTTGGTAGGGCCCGATGGGGCTGAAGCTTTCTTT,CASSLVGPDGAEAFF
.,14,.,TRBJ1-6,TRBV29-1,TGCAGCGTCAAGGACAGTTCTTCTAATTCACCCCTCCACTTT,CSVKDSSSNSPLHF
.,15,TRBD1,TRBJ2-3,TRBV19,TGTGCCAGTAGATTTGGGACAGGCTTCACAGATACGCAGTATTTT,CASRFGTGFTDTQYF
few,15,.,TRBJ2-3,TRBV6-8,TGTGCCAGCAGTTACTCTAGCTGGGGCCCAGATACGCAGTATTTT,CASSYSSWGPDTQYF
.,12,.,TRBJ2-7,TRBV12-5,TGTGCTAGTGGTTTACTGGAGTACGAGCAGTACTTC,CASGLLEYEQYF
few,13,.,TRBJ1-1,TRBV12-5,TGTGCTAGTGGTGAGACAGTGAACACTGAAGCTTTCTTT,CASGETVNTEAFF
medium-sized,13,TRBD1,TRBJ2-1,TRBV6-8,TGTGCCAGCAAACGGACAGGGGGCCGCGAGCAGTTCTTC,CASKRTGGREQFF
few,14,TRBD2,TRBJ2-5,TRBV11-3,TGTGCCAGCAGCTTCGCGGGGGGGCTGGAGACCCAGTACTTC,CASSFAGGLETQYF
.,14,.,TRBJ2-7,TRBV18,TGTGCCAGCTCACCACCAACAGGTACCTACGAGCAGTACTTC,CASSPPTGTYEQYF
medium-sized,14,.,TRBJ1-6,TRBV11-3,TGTGCCAGCAGCTTAGGCTCTGATAATTCACCCCTCCACTTT,CASSLGSDNSPLHF
few,15,TRBD1,TRBJ1-6,TRBV4-1,TGCGCCAGCAGCCAAACCGACAGGGACGGTTCACCCCTCCACTTT,CASSQTDRDGSPLHF
.,16,TRBD1,TRBJ2-1,TRBV18,TGTGCCAGCTCAACCCGGACAGGGGGCAAGCGCAATGAGCAGTTCTTC,CASSTRTGGKRNEQFF
.,15,.,TRBJ1-2,TRBV12-5,TGTGCTAGTGGTTTGATCGGGGGGCAGGGCTATGGCTACACCTTC,CASGLIGGQGYGYTF
few,15,TRBD2,TRBJ2-5,TRBV6-8,TGTGCCAGCAGTTACTCGACTAGCGGAATATCGACCCAGTACTTC,CASSYSTSGISTQYF
.,10,.,TRBJ2-5,TRBV14,TGTGCCAGAGCCCTAAAGACCCAGTACTTC,CARALKTQYF
few,16,.,TRBJ2-3,TRBV10-2,TGCGCCATCAGTGAAGCATTCTCGGACGACACAGATACGCAGTATTTT,CAISEAFSDDTDTQYF
.,12,.,TRBJ2-7,TRBV6-8,TGTGCCACAGGAACTTATGGCTACGAGCAGTACTTC,CATGTYGYEQYF
large,14,.,TRBJ2-7,TRBV6-1,TGTGCCAGCAGTGAAGGTGCAGGGTATAACGAGCAGTACTTC,CASSEGAGYNEQYF